The 29 T cell receptor beta chains in this list originate from one sample, sequenced in a study of shared clonotypes between healthy human individuals. Repertoires were generated with immunoSEQ multiplex PCR, while TCRdb's copy carries only in-frame clones and drops some. The data show roughly 1,800,000 clones, roughly 95% seen once. Naive CD8 cells lacked CD45RO, underwent positive selection for CCR7 and left out terminally differentiated effector memory CD45RA+ cells. The sequenced sample was naive CD8+ T cells sorted from blood. These receptors were taken from a man aged 18-30 years in good health.

This clone was seen once. The CDR3 DNA sequence: TGTGCCAGCAGTGAGAGCAGGGGAGGCGCTGAAGCTTTCTTT. This encodes CASSESRGGAEAFF. V gene TRBV6-1 combines with J gene TRBJ1-1; tentative D call: TRBD1 (6 bases). With 3 bases removed from V and 6 bases from J, the gap between germline ends came to 14 bases. From germline, CDR1 is MNHNS and CDR2 SASEGT. The CDR3 covers 14 residues.

The chain is built from TRBV27 and TRBJ2-5; a possible D gene is TRBD2 (5 bases). CDR3 length equals 15 residues. Trimming left V 6 bases short and J 4 bases short, with 18 bases between. The germline V gene has CDR1 MNHEY and CDR2 SMNVEV (reference sequence). The CDR3 DNA reads TGTGCCAGCAGCCATAGCGCGTCCAGCCTAGAGACCCAGTACTTC. Translating gives CASSHSASSLETQYF.

The chain joins TRBV4-1 to TRBJ2-7; perhaps TRBD1 as D (6 bases). The CDR3 contains 13 residues. V lost 3 bases, J lost 3 bases, and 9 bases lay in between. The germline V gene has CDR1 MGHRA and CDR2 YSYEKL. The CDR3 bases are TGCGCCAGCAGCCACAAGACAGGCTACGAGCAGTACTTC. Amino acids: CASSHKTGYEQYF.

The chain has TRBV2 and TRBJ1-2; 7 bases line up with TRBD1. V dropped 10 bases and J dropped 5; count of bases not matched to a gene: 7. Per the germline V gene, CDR1 is SNHLY and CDR2 is FYNNEI. CDR3 size: 12 residues. CDR3 nucleotides: TGTGCCACCCGACAGGGCGAGTATGGCTACACCTTC. Protein: CATRQGEYGYTF.

The chain has TRBV11-3 and TRBJ2-4; D is uncertain. Trimming pared 1 base from V and 1 base from J, leaving 14 bases between. The CDR3 covers 17 residues. Germline V gene data show CDR1 as SGHNT and CDR2 as YENEEA. CDR3 region: CASSLGPPWIAKNIQYF. The CDR3 nucleotides read TGTGCCAGCAGCTTAGGCCCCCCTTGGATCGCCAAAAACATTCAGTACTTC.

The chain carries TRBV7-9 and TRBJ2-1, with TRBD2 matching over 8 bases. The CDR3 runs to 16 residues. Germline V gene sequence: CDR1 SEHNR, CDR2 FQNEAQ (reference sequence). V lost 5 bases, J lost 4 bases, and 10 bases stayed unmatched. CDR3 sequence reads: CASSPPGGTYYNEQFF. The DNA of the CDR3 is TGTGCCAGCAGCCCCCCGGGGGGGACTTATTACAATGAGCAGTTCTTC.

The rearrangement links TRBV9 to TRBJ2-3, with D hard to call. The V gene lost 1 base and the J gene lost 2 bases, with 11 bases spanning the gap. CDR1 is SGDLS, CDR2 YYNGEE, per germline. CDR3 length: 15 residues. The CDR3 region has the DNA TGTGCCAGCAGCGTAACTCGGAAAAACACAGATACGCAGTATTTT. Protein: CASSVTRKNTDTQYF.

This chain links TRBV7-8 with TRBJ2-6; unclear D gene. V gave up 3 bases and J gave up 0 bases, with 6 bases separating them. The germline V gene has CDR1 SGHVS and CDR2 FQNEAQ. The CDR3 loop spans 15 amino acids. CDR3 nucleotides: TGTGCCAGCAGCTTTCTGGGCTCTGGGGCCAACGTCCTGACTTTC. Protein: CASSFLGSGANVLTF.

The chain has TRBV29-1 and TRBJ2-3; the match to TRBD2 covers 8 bases. The CDR3 contains 13 residues. Looked up from germline, CDR1 is SQVTM and CDR2 is ANQGSEA. V shed 5 bases, J shed 4 bases, and the junction held 5 bases outside the gene matches. The chain's CDR3 is CSVRGGPADTQYF. DNA of the CDR3: TGCAGCGTTCGGGGGGGGCCGGCAGATACGCAGTATTTT.

The genes are TRBV5-6 and TRBJ2-1, with D hard to call. The ends were cut back, 4 bases at V and 2 bases at J, with 16 bases in the middle. Germline CDR1 SGHDT, CDR2 YYEEEE. The CDR3 has 16 amino acids. The CDR3 DNA reads TGTGCCAGCAGCCCGCCCGACGGGTTTGCCTACAATGAGCAGTTCTTC. Its translation: CASSPPDGFAYNEQFF.

This rearrangement joins TRBV19 to TRBJ2-3; D gene uncertain. The CDR3 covers 14 residues. Germline CDR1 and CDR2: LNHDA and SQIVND (reference sequence). The V end lost 5 bases, the J end lost 1 base, and 10 bases lay between the germline ends. The CDR3 reads CASSWAEGTDTQYF. In DNA form, the CDR3 reads TGTGCCAGTAGTTGGGCAGAAGGCACAGATACGCAGTATTTT.

Points on this clone: The sample carries other DNA sequences with the same CDR3. The chain couples TRBV5-1 to TRBJ2-7; 12 bases match TRBD2. This CDR3 contains 14 residues. V was clipped by 4 bases and J by 4 bases; unmatched bases: 3. Germline loops: CDR1 SGHRS, CDR2 YFSETQ. The CDR3 sequence: CASSPGLAGYEQYF. The CDR3 coding sequence is TGCGCCAGCAGCCCCGGACTAGCGGGATACGAGCAGTACTTC.

The V and J genes are TRBV10-2 and TRBJ2-3; 10 nucleotides line up with TRBD2. CDR3 size: 17 residues. Unmatched junction bases numbered 5, after V lost 0 bases and J lost 2 bases. Germline V gene data show CDR1 as WSHSY and CDR2 as SAAADI. CDR3 sequence (DNA): TGCGCCAGCAGTGAGTCTGATAGCGGGGGGTACACAGATACGCAGTATTTT. Translation: CASSESDSGGYTDTQYF.

The rearrangement joins TRBV4-3 to TRBJ2-1, with 7 positions matching TRBD1. V trimming: 1 base; J trimming: 7 bases; junction bases outside the gene matches: 10. The germline V gene encodes CDR1 LGHNA and CDR2 YSLEER. The CDR3 is 16 amino acids. DNA for the CDR3: TGCGCCAGCAGCCAAGGTACAGGGGCTGTCCTGAATGAGCAGTTCTTC. Residues: CASSQGTGAVLNEQFF.

Only one count was recorded for this clone. This chain connects TRBV25-1 to TRBJ1-2, with TRBD1 as a possible D gene (5 bases). The CDR3 is made up of 13 amino acids. Germline V gene data show CDR1 as MGHDK and CDR2 as SYGVNS. V was clipped by 8 bases and J by 4 bases, with 14 bases between them. The CDR3: CASGLAGGYGYTF. DNA for the CDR3: TGTGCCAGCGGTCTTGCCGGGGGCTATGGCTACACCTTC.

The CDR3 DNA reads TGCAGCGTTGATAGTAGACTAGCGGGAGGAATCGTGGGAGATACGCAGTATTTT. This sequence encodes CSVDSRLAGGIVGDTQYF. The chain employs TRBV29-1 and TRBJ2-3; 13 bases are a match to TRBD2. This CDR3 comprises 18 residues. Germline assignment: CDR1 SQVTM and CDR2 ANQGSEA. With 3 bases clipped from V and 5 bases from J, the junction kept 14 bases outside the gene matches.

The genes are TRBV10-3 and TRBJ1-1, with a weak D call TRBD1 (5 bases). CDR1 ENHRY and CDR2 SYGVKD come from the germline V gene. This CDR3 is built from 15 residues. Trimming cost V 0 bases and J 4 bases, with 12 bases left between them. As DNA, the CDR3 is TGTGCCATCAGTGAGTCGGACCAGGGCTCCACTGAAGCTTTCTTT. It specifies CAISESDQGSTEAFF.

The J gene is TRBJ2-1, the V gene TRBV5-6; D is tentatively TRBD1 or TRBD2 (6 bases each). Trimming stripped 10 bases from V and 3 bases from J, with 17 bases between. Germline V lookup: CDR1 SGHDT, CDR2 YYEEEE. This CDR3 has 14 amino acids. The CDR3 DNA reads as TGTGCCTCCACGGGGGACAACGACTACAATGAGCAGTTCTTC. Residues: CASTGDNDYNEQFF.

As to this clone: A junction end diverges from the germline sequence, so it may reflect a read error. At the DNA level, this CDR3 is encoded by other sequences in the same sample as well. The V and J genes are TRBV13 and TRBJ1-2, with TRBD1 matching 8 bases. Germline loops: CDR1 PRHDT, CDR2 FYEKMQ (reference sequence). The CDR3 contains 15 residues. CDR3 bases: TGTGCCAGCAGCCTAGGACAGGGAGTCAACTATGGCTACACCTTC. As protein: CASSLGQGVNYGYTF. Full variable domain (rest looked up from reference TRBV13 and TRBJ1-2): AAGVIQSPRHLIKEKRETATLKCYPIPRHDTVYWYQQGPGQDPQFLISFYEKMQSDKGSIPDRFSAQQFSDYHSELNMSSLELGDSALYFCASSLGQGVNYGYTFGSGTRLTVV.

The chain recombines TRBV5-8 with TRBJ1-1; perhaps TRBD1 as D (6 bases). Germline assignment: CDR1 SGHTS and CDR2 YDEGEE. V dropped 0 bases and J dropped 1 base, with 10 bases sitting between them. The CDR3 has 15 residues. CDR3 sequence reads: CASSLVLQGNTEAFF. CDR3 sequence (DNA): TGTGCCAGCAGCTTGGTGTTACAGGGGAACACTGAAGCTTTCTTT.

The CDR3 coding sequence is TGCGCCAGCAGCCAAGCTATCGGACTGAGCTACGAGCAGTACTTC. Translating it yields CASSQAIGLSYEQYF. The chain has TRBV4-1 and TRBJ2-7; perhaps TRBD2 as D (5 bases). The CDR3 is 15 residues long. V lost 1 base and J 3 bases, leaving 13 bases between the germline ends. Germline loops: CDR1 MGHRA, CDR2 YSYEKL.

The table lists this clone with a count of one. This chain links TRBV12-5 with TRBJ1-3; D unresolved. Deletions cut 3 bases from V and 0 bases from J, with 9 bases between. This CDR3 is built from 15 residues. Germline V CDR1 and CDR2: LGHNT, FRNRAP. As DNA, the CDR3 is TGTGCTAGTGGTTTCGGACGGTACTCTGGAAACACCATATATTTT. Translation: CASGFGRYSGNTIYF. The complete variable domain, with remaining parts taken from reference TRBV12-5 and TRBJ1-3, reads DARVTQTPRHKVTEMGQEVTMRCQPILGHNTVFWYRQTMMQGLELLAYFRNRAPLDDSGMPKDRFSAEMPDATLATLKIQPSEPRDSAVYFCASGFGRYSGNTIYFGEGSWLTVV.

The chain links TRBV11-2 to TRBJ2-1, with D possibly called TRBD1 or TRBD2 (5 bases each). The V end was cut by 0 bases, the J end by 9 bases, with 12 bases between. Germline-derived CDR1 and CDR2 are SGHAT and FQNNGV. The CDR3 is made up of 14 amino acids. CDR3 in amino acids: CASSLDFPGTEQFF. CDR3 nucleotides: TGTGCCAGCAGCTTAGACTTCCCCGGGACTGAGCAGTTCTTC.

The rearrangement links TRBV28 to TRBJ1-1; D might be TRBD1 (6 bases). V was clipped by 4 bases and J by 3 bases, with 15 bases between them. Germline V gene data show CDR1 as MDHEN and CDR2 as SYDVKM. The CDR3 runs to 15 residues. CDR3 bases: TGTGCCAGCAGTTACCAAACAGGGAGGGACACTGAAGCTTTCTTT. Its translation: CASSYQTGRDTEAFF.

A note on this clone: Other DNA sequences in the same sample also yield this CDR3. CDR3 sequence reads: CASSFGSQETQYF. The CDR3 region has the DNA TGTGCCAGCAGCTTCGGCAGCCAAGAGACCCAGTACTTC. The chain carries TRBV5-6 and TRBJ2-5, with D hard to call. Germline loops: CDR1 SGHDT, CDR2 YYEEEE. This CDR3 has 13 residues. Trimming took off 2 bases at V and 1 base at J, with 6 bases between the two ends. The variable domain in full, with the rest retrieved from reference TRBV5-6 and TRBJ2-5, is DAGVTQSPTHLIKTRGQQVTLRCSPKSGHDTVSWYQQALGQGPQFIFQYYEEEERQRGNFPDRFSGHQFPNYSSELNVNALLLGDSALYLCASSFGSQETQYFGPGTRLLVL.

As regards this clone: The germline gene is not matched at one end of the junction; a read error may be the cause. This chain joins TRBV4-1 and TRBJ2-1; 7 nucleotides agree with TRBD1. Germline lookup yields CDR1 MGHRA and CDR2 YSYEKL. CDR3 length: 13 residues. This CDR3 reads CASSQVIDRELIF. CDR3 coding DNA: TGCGCCAGCAGCCAAGTCATCGACAGGGAGCTGATCTTC.

The chain carries TRBV27 and TRBJ2-2; TRBD1 matches at 8 bases. Germline lookup yields CDR1 MNHEY and CDR2 SMNVEV (reference sequence). With V trimmed by 3 bases and J by 7 bases, 7 bases remained unmatched. The length of the CDR3 is 15 residues. CDR3 sequence (DNA): TGTGCCAGCAGTTTGGCCAGGGGGCATGACGGGGAGCTGTTTTTT. Its protein product is CASSLARGHDGELFF.

The chain couples TRBV2 to TRBJ2-3, with 11 bases aligning to TRBD2. This CDR3 is 15 amino acids long. Germline CDR1 and CDR2: SNHLY and FYNNEI. The J segment lost 4 bases and the V segment lost 5 bases, leaving 5 bases of the junction unmatched. The DNA for the CDR3 is TGTGCCAGCAGTCGGCTAGCGGGGGGTGCAGATACGCAGTATTTT. It codes for CASSRLAGGADTQYF.

The gene calls are TRBV7-9 and TRBJ1-2; 10 bases are shared with TRBD1. Germline assignment: CDR1 SEHNR and CDR2 FQNEAQ (reference sequence). This CDR3 contains 18 residues. The V segment lost 1 base and the J segment 5 bases; nucleotides outside the gene matches: 13. The DNA of the CDR3 is TGTGCCAGCAGCTTAGGGTCGGGACACGGGACAGGGGTGTATGGCTACACCTTC. It codes for CASSLGSGHGTGVYGYTF.